This entry is about one T cell receptor beta chain. Its antigen is not identified. Profiling relied on immunoSEQ multiplex PCR, and the TCRdb table lists in-frame clones only, not all of them. This listing includes dozens of clones. This specimen belongs to a study of CD4+ T cells in melanoma. Notes on the study in general: In melanoma, neoantigen-specific CD4+ T cells reportedly differed in differentiation state.

Per the germline V gene, CDR1 is SNHLY and CDR2 is FYNNEI. The CDR3 is 13 residues long. V lost 5 bases, J lost 3 bases, and 10 bases lay in between. The sequencing sample was made of a T cell line or clone, from whole sample or a sorted T cell fraction (not recorded which). The source of this sequence is a human donor with melanoma. Some clones in this sample may be carry-over from other donors' samples. V and J are TRBV2 and TRBJ2-5; D remains ambiguous. CDR3 sequence (DNA): TGTGCCAGCAGTTCCTCAGGAGAAGAGACCCAGTACTTC. Translated, it gives CASSSSGEETQYF.